These T cell receptor beta chains were read from a single sample in a study of blood T cell repertoires in COVID-19. Profiled with immunoSEQ multiplex PCR; TCRdb holds only in-frame clones, not every one. The table records 150,000 to 180,000 clones, approximately 85% of them present only once. The sample was peripheral blood. Source of these receptors: a man aged 55 to 70 with COVID-19, enrolled during active disease. CDR3s include the opening cysteine and the closing phenylalanine or tryptophan. The order of the fields is clone size, J gene, D gene, V gene, CDR3 DNA, CDR3 protein. D genes are given only for firm matches. For some rows the clone size is stated as once, few or many, or as a class when expanded; others skip it.

clone_size: -
j_call: TRBJ1-3
d_call: TRBD1
v_call: TRBV2
cdr3_nt: TGTGCCAGCAGTGATTTGGGCAGGGGGTCTGGAAACACCATATATTTT
cdr3_aa: CASSDLGRGSGNTIYF

clone_size: -
j_call: TRBJ1-2
d_call: TRBD1
v_call: TRBV7-2
cdr3_nt: TGTGCCAGCAGCCCTGAACAGGGGATCCCTAACTATGGCTACACCTTC
cdr3_aa: CASSPEQGIPNYGYTF

clone_size: -
j_call: TRBJ1-5
d_call: TRBD1
v_call: TRBV10-3
cdr3_nt: TGTGCCATCAGTGGGGGACAGAGCAATCAGCCCCAGCATTTT
cdr3_aa: CAISGGQSNQPQHF

clone_size: -
j_call: TRBJ2-5
d_call: -
v_call: TRBV5-1
cdr3_nt: TGCGCCAGCAGCGGGGGAGGGGGAGGAAAGACCCAGTACTTC
cdr3_aa: CASSGGGGGKTQYF

clone_size: -
j_call: TRBJ2-2
d_call: TRBD2
v_call: TRBV7-6
cdr3_nt: TGTGCCAGCAGCCGCCCCCGATTCGCACTAGCGGGAGCGGAAGACACCGGGGAGCTGTTTTTT
cdr3_aa: CASSRPRFALAGAEDTGELFF

clone_size: few
j_call: TRBJ2-1
d_call: TRBD2
v_call: TRBV16
cdr3_nt: TGTGCCAGCAGCCAATCGGTATTAGCGGGTACGCGGCAGTTCTTC
cdr3_aa: CASSQSVLAGTRQFF

clone_size: -
j_call: TRBJ2-3
d_call: TRBD2
v_call: TRBV15
cdr3_nt: TGTGCCACCAGCAGAGATAGACTAGCCAGGTCCATAGATACGCAGTATTTT
cdr3_aa: CATSRDRLARSIDTQYF

clone_size: -
j_call: TRBJ2-7
d_call: -
v_call: TRBV15
cdr3_nt: TGTGCCACCAGCATTGAAGACAGCTCCTCCTACGAGCAGTACTTC
cdr3_aa: CATSIEDSSSYEQYF

clone_size: -
j_call: TRBJ2-1
d_call: TRBD2
v_call: TRBV9
cdr3_nt: TGTGCCAGCAGCGTACACCCCGGGACTAGCGGATCCTACAATGAGCAGTTCTTC
cdr3_aa: CASSVHPGTSGSYNEQFF

clone_size: -
j_call: TRBJ2-3
d_call: -
v_call: TRBV11-2
cdr3_nt: TGTGCCAGCAGTGTGGGGGGAGGCCCAGATACGCAGTATTTT
cdr3_aa: CASSVGGGPDTQYF

clone_size: few
j_call: TRBJ2-7
d_call: -
v_call: TRBV4-3
cdr3_nt: TGCGCCAGCAGCAAAGGGGCCAGCGGGTGGGATACCGAGCAGTACTTC
cdr3_aa: CASSKGASGWDTEQYF

clone_size: -
j_call: TRBJ1-4
d_call: -
v_call: TRBV7-9
cdr3_nt: TGTGCCAGCAGCCCGAGGGATGCTGAAAAACTGTTTTTT
cdr3_aa: CASSPRDAEKLFF

clone_size: -
j_call: TRBJ1-6
d_call: -
v_call: TRBV7-2
cdr3_nt: TGTGCCAGCAGCCGCGCAGGGGCTTCACCCCTCCACTTT
cdr3_aa: CASSRAGASPLHF